This TCR beta chain was captured in a study of cytomegalovirus exposure and HLA in healthy donors. General observations from the study: Specific recognition of CMV antigens was confirmed in vitro for a few chains (all CMV-associated). TCR clusters originating in the first cohort tended to co-occur in the roughly 120 validation repertoires, according to a later analysis.

Data came from immunoSEQ multiplex PCR; TCRdb stores just in-frame clones and leaves some out. The table shows 200,000 to 300,000 clones, with approximately 86% occurring only once. The germline V gene has CDR1 MNHEY and CDR2 SMNVEV (reference sequence). Between the trimmed V and J ends, which lost 10 bases and 7 bases, there was a span of 16 bases. This CDR3 spans 12 amino acids. In regard to this clone: What it recognizes is unknown.

This TCR was recovered from a woman aged 25 to 39 in good health and CMV-seropositive. Sequences were obtained from PBMCs. This chain joins TRBV27 and TRBJ1-1; TRBD1 might be the D (5 bases). The CDR3 is CAIGTRLGEAFF. The CDR3, as DNA: TGTGCCATCGGGACTCGGCTTGGTGAAGCTTTCTTT.